One sample yielded the 19 T cell receptor beta chains listed below, sequenced in a study of blood T cell repertoires in COVID-19. TCRdb's copy holds only in-frame clones and misses some; the assay was immunoSEQ multiplex PCR. This sample has 200,000 to 300,000 clones, with around 90% found just once. The sequenced material came from peripheral blood. These receptors came from a man in his thirties or forties with COVID-19, enrolled during active disease.

This rearrangement joins TRBV30 to TRBJ2-3; 7 bases fit TRBD2. Germline assignment: CDR1 GTSNPN and CDR2 SVGIG (reference sequence). V shed 0 bases and J 0 bases; nucleotides not matched to a gene: 9. The CDR3 totals 17 residues. CDR3 amino acids: CAWSVLSAGESTDTQYF. The CDR3 DNA is TGTGCCTGGAGTGTACTTTCGGCGGGGGAGAGCACAGATACGCAGTATTTT. Full variable domain (missing parts from reference TRBV30 and TRBJ2-3): SQTIHQWPATLVQPVGSPLSLECTVEGTSNPNLYWYRQAAGRGLQLLFYSVGIGQISSEVPQNLSASRPQDRQFILSSKKLLLSDSGFYLCAWSVLSAGESTDTQYFGPGTRLTVL.

The chain joins TRBV6-2 or TRBV6-3 to TRBJ2-3, with TRBD2 matching over 14 bases. Germline V gives CDR1 MNHEY, CDR2 SVGEGT. The CDR3 consists of 21 residues. The ends lost 0 bases at V and 0 bases at J; junction bases unmatched: 11. In DNA form, the CDR3 reads TGTGCCAGCAGTTACTCGGACACCGGGACTAGCGGGGGACCTAGCACAGATACGCAGTATTTT. This gives the protein CASSYSDTGTSGGPSTDTQYF.

The gene calls are TRBV2 and TRBJ2-1; 8 bases are a match to TRBD2. The CDR3 is 14 amino acids. The trim removed 5 bases at V and 7 bases at J, leaving 7 bases unmatched. Germline CDR1 and CDR2: SNHLY and FYNNEI. CDR3 loop: CASSPLAGLNEQFF. Here the CDR3 DNA reads TGTGCCAGCAGTCCATTAGCGGGGCTAAATGAGCAGTTCTTC.

This chain joins TRBV7-9 and TRBJ1-2, with 8 positions matching TRBD1. Germline lookup yields CDR1 SEHNR and CDR2 FQNEAQ (reference sequence). CDR3 length: 16 amino acids. The J segment lost 3 bases and the V segment lost 2 bases, leaving 8 bases of the junction unmatched. CDR3 protein: CASSLTGGWRDYGYTF. The CDR3 DNA follows: TGTGCCAGCAGCTTAACAGGGGGGTGGAGGGACTATGGCTACACCTTC.

This chain joins TRBV6-5 and TRBJ1-4; D is unclear. V gave up 4 bases and J gave up 0 bases, with 9 bases separating them. This CDR3 is built from 15 residues. In germline, CDR1 is MNHEY, CDR2 SVGAGI. The chain's CDR3 is CASSLTRSTNEKLFF. The CDR3, as DNA: TGTGCCAGCAGTTTGACAAGATCAACTAATGAAAAACTGTTTTTT.

The chain combines TRBV7-9 with TRBJ1-2, with 9 bases fitting TRBD1. With 5 bases clipped from V and 3 bases from J, the junction kept 10 bases outside the gene matches. Germline-derived CDR1 and CDR2 are SEHNR and FQNEAQ (reference sequence). The CDR3 has 16 residues. The CDR3, as DNA: TGTGCCAGCAGCGCCAGGACAGGGGACGCTCACTATGGCTACACCTTC. Translation: CASSARTGDAHYGYTF.

CDR3 region: CASSLRGGARGQPQHF. The CDR3 region has the DNA TGTGCCAGCAGCTTGCGCGGAGGGGCGCGGGGTCAGCCCCAGCATTTT. The V and J genes are TRBV5-6 and TRBJ1-5, with a tentative D call TRBD1 (5 bases). V lost 1 base to trimming and J lost 6 bases, with 17 bases between them. There are 16 residues in the CDR3. Germline lookup yields CDR1 SGHDT and CDR2 YYEEEE.

The V gene is TRBV7-9, the J gene TRBJ2-3; 8 bases agree with TRBD2. The J segment lost 5 bases and the V segment lost 1 base, leaving 5 bases of the junction unmatched. The CDR3 spans 15 residues. CDR1 and CDR2 (germline): SEHNR, FQNEAQ (reference sequence). CDR3 DNA sequence: TGTGCCAGCAGCTTAGTTACTAGCGGCGGAGATACGCAGTATTTT. It encodes CASSLVTSGGDTQYF.

The J gene is TRBJ2-1, the V gene TRBV29-1, with TRBD1 as a possible D gene (7 bases). The V and J ends lost 6 bases and 8 bases respectively, with 23 bases between them. Germline V gene lookup returns CDR1 SQVTM and CDR2 ANQGSEA. CDR3 length: 15 amino acids. The CDR3 here is CSVSLTQDREDEQFF. The CDR3 DNA is TGCAGCGTGTCGCTTACCCAAGACAGGGAGGATGAGCAGTTCTTC.

The chain combines TRBV5-4 with TRBJ1-4, with D possibly TRBD1 on 5 matching bases. The CDR3 has 14 amino acids. Trimming pared 1 base from V and 2 bases from J, leaving 6 bases between. Germline V gene sequence: CDR1 SGHNT, CDR2 YYREEE (reference sequence). The DNA for the CDR3 is TGTGCCAGCAGCTTGCAGGGTACTAATGAAAAACTGTTTTTT. Translation: CASSLQGTNEKLFF. Drawing the rest from reference TRBV5-4 and TRBJ1-4, the complete variable domain is ETGVTQSPTHLIKTRGQQVTLRCSSQSGHNTVSWYQQALGQGPQFIFQYYREEENGRGNFPPRFSGLQFPNYSSELNVNALELDDSALYLCASSLQGTNEKLFFGSGTQLSVL.

This chain uses TRBV5-4 with TRBJ1-4; 11 nucleotides align to TRBD1. The CDR3 spans 17 residues. Germline V gene data show CDR1 as SGHNT and CDR2 as YYREEE (reference sequence). V trimming: 4 bases; J trimming: 5 bases; junction bases outside the gene matches: 10. Here the CDR3 DNA reads TGTGCCAGCAGCCGAGGCCCGGGACAGGGGGGAAATGAAAAACTGTTTTTT. Protein product: CASSRGPGQGGNEKLFF.

A word on this clone: This CDR3 is missing its conserved last phenylalanine or tryptophan, likely due to a read error. Because the CDR3's place on the DNA is in doubt, the DNA is left out and the CDR3 is given as listed by TCRdb. This CDR3 reads CASSRADRFPL. V usage is TRBV5-6 and J usage is TRBJ1-2; the listed D gene, TRBD1, was not tested against the DNA. The germline V gene has CDR1 SGHDT and CDR2 YYEEEE. The length of the CDR3 is 11 amino acids, counting both ends.

Only one count was recorded for this clone. The chain uses TRBV3-1 (or the pseudogene TRBV3-2) and TRBJ2-1; 11 bases are shared with TRBD2. CDR3 length equals 17 residues. V lost 3 bases, J lost 5 bases, and 9 bases stayed unmatched. Germline CDR1 reads LGHDT; CDR2 reads YNNKEL (reference sequence). This CDR3 reads CASSHDSGGAWDNEQFF. In DNA, the CDR3 is TGTGCCAGCAGCCACGATAGCGGGGGGGCTTGGGACAATGAGCAGTTCTTC.

The chain employs TRBV5-4 and TRBJ2-3; TRBD2 matches at 14 bases. Germline CDR1 reads SGHNT; CDR2 reads YYREEE (reference sequence). CDR3 length: 17 amino acids. With 0 bases clipped from V and 5 bases from J, the junction kept 5 bases outside the gene matches. The CDR3 loop is CASSLGLAGGPVDTQYF. The CDR3 nucleotides are TGTGCCAGCAGCTTGGGACTAGCGGGGGGGCCGGTAGATACGCAGTATTTT.

With regard to this clone: The same CDR3 also results from other DNA sequences found in this sample. The V call is TRBV6-5, the J call TRBJ1-1; D possibly corresponds to TRBD1 (6 bases). CDR3 length: 14 amino acids. V was pared by 2 bases and J by 5 bases, with 12 bases between. Per germline, CDR1 MNHEY and CDR2 SVGAGI. The CDR3 DNA is TGTGCCAGCAGTTACGGAGGGGGGGGGACTGAAGCTTTCTTT. Protein: CASSYGGGGTEAFF.

The J gene is TRBJ1-1, the V gene TRBV10-3; D may be TRBD1 (5 bases). The CDR3 length is 12 residues. Trimming left V 6 bases short and J 11 bases short, with 16 bases between. Germline lookup yields CDR1 ENHRY and CDR2 SYGVKD. CDR3 amino acids: CAIREGAGSAFF. DNA for the CDR3: TGTGCCATCAGAGAGGGCGCAGGGTCGGCTTTCTTT.

The chain employs TRBV10-3 and TRBJ1-2; 7 bases are shared with TRBD1. The CDR3 contains 12 residues. Germline V gives CDR1 ENHRY, CDR2 SYGVKD. Trimming at V came to 11 bases and at J to 4 bases, leaving 7 bases not matched to a gene. The CDR3 DNA reads TGTGCCGTTACAGGGGATCTCTATGGCTACACCTTC. It specifies CAVTGDLYGYTF.

This clone has just a few counts. The chain links TRBV3-1 (or the pseudogene TRBV3-2) to TRBJ1-1; D is possibly TRBD1 (6 bases). Trimming left V 3 bases short and J 0 bases short, with 8 bases between. Germline V CDR1 and CDR2: LGHDT, YNNKEL (reference sequence). The CDR3 spans 14 residues. CDR3: CASSHGQMNTEAFF. CDR3 in DNA: TGTGCCAGCAGCCATGGACAGATGAACACTGAAGCTTTCTTT.

J is TRBJ1-2 and V is TRBV7-2; D remains ambiguous. The CDR3 is made up of 14 amino acids. Trimming removed 1 base at V and 4 bases at J, with 10 bases between. Germline CDR1 SGHTA, CDR2 FQGNSA. CDR3 in amino acids: CASSLDKSFYGYTF. CDR3 DNA: TGTGCCAGCAGCTTAGACAAGTCTTTCTATGGCTACACCTTC.